This is a list of T cell receptor beta chains from one sample in a study of blood T cell repertoires in COVID-19. Measured with immunoSEQ multiplex PCR; TCRdb has only the in-frame clones, and not every one. The data show over 250,000 clones, approximately 90% seen once. The specimen sequenced was PBMCs or T cells enriched from blood (not recorded which). These receptors were taken from a man between 35 and 55 years old who had recovered from COVID-19. Each CDR3 is given without its conserved first and last residue. Some rows have no size entry. The others give once, few or many, or a class for an expanded clone.

CDR3 protein,clone size,J gene,V gene
ASSLVRGTGNTIY,.,TRBJ1-3,TRBV11-2
ASSQVGGNQPQH,.,TRBJ1-5,TRBV4-1
ASSLENSGNTIY,.,TRBJ1-3,TRBV18
ASSLEGLAGVDTQY,.,TRBJ2-3,TRBV11-2
ASSPPWRGSNQPQH,.,TRBJ1-5,TRBV28
ASRGYGGYT,.,TRBJ1-2,TRBV4-1
ASSLSGQGGSPLH,.,TRBJ1-6,TRBV11-2
ASSLQPTGTGGNEQF,.,TRBJ2-1,TRBV7-2
ASNGRFTSNYGYT,.,TRBJ1-2,TRBV6-5
ASSLVVSSYNEQF,.,TRBJ2-1,TRBV7-3
ASSPAHGDYNSPLH,.,TRBJ1-6,TRBV18
ASSRAGQSTDTQY,.,TRBJ2-3,TRBV7-6
ASSRRTKNAKQY,.,TRBJ2-7,TRBV11-1
ASRGQGVLRYGYT,.,TRBJ1-2,TRBV9
ASSGPISGGGTEAF,.,TRBJ1-1,TRBV9
ATSDGNQPQH,.,TRBJ1-5,TRBV24-1
ASSPTTGDEKLF,.,TRBJ1-4,TRBV7-2
ASSMAVSNEKLF,.,TRBJ1-4,TRBV19
ASSVGGRQGQTQY,.,TRBJ2-5,TRBV9
AGTGGNQPQH,once,TRBJ1-5,TRBV21-1
ASSLSPGDYAGANVLT,.,TRBJ2-6,TRBV7-2
ASSLELNQPQH,.,TRBJ1-5,TRBV5-5
ASSEAQGWGLIGQPQH,once,TRBJ1-5,TRBV6-1
ASSQDIQRGEWEQY,.,TRBJ2-7,TRBV3-1/TRBV3-2
ATRIGTGTNYGYT,once,TRBJ1-2,TRBV10-3
ASSPLAGSYNEQF,once,TRBJ2-1,TRBV18
ASSILAGGPNEQF,once,TRBJ2-1,TRBV19
ASSQGFNQPQH,.,TRBJ1-5,TRBV7-9
SSLGGGGDHEQY,.,TRBJ2-7,TRBV29-1
ASRSNLGGASYNEQF,.,TRBJ2-1,TRBV5-8
ASSRGRRNTEAF,.,TRBJ1-1,TRBV11-3
ASSSRAGITYNEQF,.,TRBJ2-1,TRBV7-3
ASSQTLTPGTDTQY,once,TRBJ2-3,TRBV3-1/TRBV3-2
ASGPDRFVYGYT,once,TRBJ1-2,TRBV19
ASSHRAVGDEKLF,.,TRBJ1-4,TRBV13
ASSEREDRGQETQY,.,TRBJ2-5,TRBV6-1
AWSTPGTGGNTIY,.,TRBJ1-3,TRBV30
ASRGDQTNTGELF,.,TRBJ2-2,TRBV28
ASSQADGAPLFGSGYT,.,TRBJ1-2,TRBV4-2
ASSFEGQGWETQY,.,TRBJ2-5,TRBV13
ASSEAHAIYGQY,.,TRBJ2-7,TRBV6-1
ASSPTSGVPNEQF,.,TRBJ2-1,TRBV19
ASSFNPGELYGYT,.,TRBJ1-2,TRBV5-5
SVLAGVEQY,.,TRBJ2-7,TRBV29-1
ASRWGGDAASGNTIY,.,TRBJ1-3,TRBV19
ASSLGLAGAITDTQY,.,TRBJ2-3,TRBV5-4
ASSLTDSNQPQH,.,TRBJ1-5,TRBV18
ASSEGLNNEQF,once,TRBJ2-1,TRBV10-1
ASGTGGGEAF,once,TRBJ1-1,TRBV9
ASSCLLDRQEDYGYT,.,TRBJ1-2,TRBV13
ASGLRDSLEAF,.,TRBJ1-1,TRBV12-5
ASSQDSTGINQPQH,.,TRBJ1-5,TRBV7-2
ASSLFGTGLKRETQY,.,TRBJ2-5,TRBV5-6
ASTQAPQGSAKNIQY,.,TRBJ2-4,TRBV11-2
STRSYYLYEQF,.,TRBJ2-1,TRBV29-1
ASSTYPQLSTDTQY,.,TRBJ2-3,TRBV27
ASSLVVYEQY,.,TRBJ2-7,TRBV11-3